This TCR beta chain emerged from a study of cytotoxic CD8 clonotypes in ibrutinib-treated CLL. The overall study: Investigators reported some 25 partial and 2 complete responses; after median about 74 months, approximately 15 patients remained remitted and roughly 12 progressed. After treatment lasting a median about 13 months, range 6 to 36, response samples were collected. Whole-study results and caveats: Stable or contracted on treatment, public clonotypes were also uncommon. Clonality was elevated at ibrutinib response and had returned toward baseline at progression.

Remarks on this clone: Its target is not known.

Libraries were prepared by immunoSEQ multiplex PCR; TCRdb keeps only in-frame clonotypes and omits some of them. The table lists under 300,000 clones, roughly three quarters of them singletons. The source is a human donor with chronic lymphocytic leukemia. The starting material was PBMCs, obtained at disease progression, from a patient treated with ibrutinib.

The CDR3 sequence is CATSRNPTSRGTDTQYF. Here the CDR3 DNA reads TGTGCCACCAGCAGAAACCCGACTAGCCGGGGAACAGATACGCAGTATTTT. This chain links TRBV15 with TRBJ2-3, with TRBD2 matching 7 bases. This CDR3 has 17 amino acids. V dropped 2 bases and J dropped 3; count of bases not matched to a gene: 11. CDR1 LNHNV and CDR2 YYDKDF come from the germline V gene (reference sequence).